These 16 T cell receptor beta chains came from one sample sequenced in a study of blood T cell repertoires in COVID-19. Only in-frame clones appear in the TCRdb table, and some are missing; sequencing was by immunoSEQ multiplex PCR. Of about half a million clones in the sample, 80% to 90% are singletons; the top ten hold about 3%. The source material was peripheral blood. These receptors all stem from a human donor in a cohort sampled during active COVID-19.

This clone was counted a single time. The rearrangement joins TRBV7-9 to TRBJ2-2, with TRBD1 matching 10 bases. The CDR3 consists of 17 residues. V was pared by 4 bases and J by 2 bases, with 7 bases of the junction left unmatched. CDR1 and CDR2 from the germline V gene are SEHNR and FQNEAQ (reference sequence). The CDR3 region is CASSSPGTGVNTGELFF. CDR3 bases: TGTGCCAGCAGCTCTCCGGGGACAGGGGTTAACACCGGGGAGCTGTTTTTT.

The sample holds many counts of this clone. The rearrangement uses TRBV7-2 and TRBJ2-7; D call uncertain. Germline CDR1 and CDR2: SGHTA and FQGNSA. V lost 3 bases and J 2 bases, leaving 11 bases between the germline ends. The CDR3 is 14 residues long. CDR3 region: CASSFLAGPYEQYF. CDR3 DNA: TGTGCCAGCAGCTTTCTGGCAGGCCCCTACGAGCAGTACTTC. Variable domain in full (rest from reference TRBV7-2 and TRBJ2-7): GAGVSQSPSNKVTEKGKDVELRCDPISGHTALYWYRQSLGQGLEFLIYFQGNSAPDKSGLPSDRFSAERTGGSVSTLTIQRTQQEDSAVYLCASSFLAGPYEQYFGPGTRLTVT.

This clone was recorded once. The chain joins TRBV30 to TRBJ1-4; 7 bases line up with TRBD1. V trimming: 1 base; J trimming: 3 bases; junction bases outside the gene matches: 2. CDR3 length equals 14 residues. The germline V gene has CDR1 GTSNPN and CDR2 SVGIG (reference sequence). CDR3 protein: CAWSGGTANEKLFF. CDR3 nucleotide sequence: TGTGCCTGGAGTGGAGGGACAGCTAATGAAAAACTGTTTTTT.

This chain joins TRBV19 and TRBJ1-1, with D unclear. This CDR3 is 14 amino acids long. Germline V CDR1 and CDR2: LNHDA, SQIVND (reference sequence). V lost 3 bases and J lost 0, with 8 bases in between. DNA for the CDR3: TGTGCCAGTAGTATCGGTCTCTTGAACACTGAAGCTTTCTTT. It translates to CASSIGLLNTEAFF.

CDR3 in DNA: TGTGCCAGTAGAGACAGGGGCAGCTACGAGCAGTACTTC. It encodes CASRDRGSYEQYF. The J gene is TRBJ2-7, the V gene TRBV19; 8 nucleotides match TRBD1. The trim removed 6 bases at V and 3 bases at J, leaving 4 bases unmatched. There are 13 residues in the CDR3. Per the germline V gene, CDR1 is LNHDA and CDR2 is SQIVND (reference sequence).

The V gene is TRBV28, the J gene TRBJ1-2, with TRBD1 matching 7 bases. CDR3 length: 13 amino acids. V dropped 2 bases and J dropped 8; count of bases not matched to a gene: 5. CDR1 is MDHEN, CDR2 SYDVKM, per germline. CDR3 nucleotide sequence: TGTGCCAGCAGTTTAAACAGGGGAATAGGCTACACCTTC. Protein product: CASSLNRGIGYTF.

The DNA for the CDR3 is TGTGCCAGCAGCCCGCCCGAGGCTAGCGAAGAGACCCAGTACTTC. Amino acid sequence: CASSPPEASEETQYF. The chain combines TRBV7-8 with TRBJ2-5; tentative D call: TRBD2 (6 bases). The CDR3 consists of 15 residues. Looked up from germline, CDR1 is SGHVS and CDR2 is FQNEAQ. Trimming took off 5 bases at V and 3 bases at J, with 16 bases between the two ends.

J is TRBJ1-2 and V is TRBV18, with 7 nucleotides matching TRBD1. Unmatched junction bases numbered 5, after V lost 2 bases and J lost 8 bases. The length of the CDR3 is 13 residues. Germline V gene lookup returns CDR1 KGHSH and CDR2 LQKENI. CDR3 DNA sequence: TGTGCCAGCTCACCAATTGAGGGGGCAGGCTACACCTTC. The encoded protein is CASSPIEGAGYTF.

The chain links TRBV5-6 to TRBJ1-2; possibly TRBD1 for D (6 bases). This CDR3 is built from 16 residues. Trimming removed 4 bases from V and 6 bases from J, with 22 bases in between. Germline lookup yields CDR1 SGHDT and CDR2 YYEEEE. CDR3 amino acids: CASSGRAGAEGHGYTF. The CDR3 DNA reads TGTGCCAGCAGCGGACGGGCAGGGGCTGAGGGGCATGGCTACACCTTC.

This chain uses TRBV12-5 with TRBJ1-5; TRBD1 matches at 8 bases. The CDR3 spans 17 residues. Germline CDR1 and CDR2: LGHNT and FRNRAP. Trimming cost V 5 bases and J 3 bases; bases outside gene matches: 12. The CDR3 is CASGPSLRQGINQPQHF. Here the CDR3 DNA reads TGTGCTAGTGGTCCATCCCTACGACAGGGGATCAATCAGCCCCAGCATTTT.

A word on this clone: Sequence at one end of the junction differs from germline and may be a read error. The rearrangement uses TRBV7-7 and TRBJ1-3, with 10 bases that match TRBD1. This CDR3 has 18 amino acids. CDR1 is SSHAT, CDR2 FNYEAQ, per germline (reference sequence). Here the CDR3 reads CASSLLSPGQGSGNTIYF. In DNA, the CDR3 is TGTGCTAGCAGCTTACTCAGCCCGGGACAGGGGTCTGGAAACACCATATATTTT.

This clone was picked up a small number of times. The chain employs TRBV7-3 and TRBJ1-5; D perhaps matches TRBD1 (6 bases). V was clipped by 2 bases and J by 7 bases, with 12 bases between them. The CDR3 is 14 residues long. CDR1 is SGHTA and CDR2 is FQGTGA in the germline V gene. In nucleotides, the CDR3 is TGTGCCAGCAGCTTAGGGGGGGCGGGCCAGCCCCAGCATTTT. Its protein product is CASSLGGAGQPQHF.

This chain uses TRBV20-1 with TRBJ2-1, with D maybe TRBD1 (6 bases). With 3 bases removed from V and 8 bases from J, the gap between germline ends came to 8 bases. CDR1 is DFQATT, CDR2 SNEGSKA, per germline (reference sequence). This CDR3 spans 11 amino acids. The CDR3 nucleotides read TGCAGTGCTAGTGCAGGGGATGAGCAGTTCTTC. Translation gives CSASAGDEQFF.

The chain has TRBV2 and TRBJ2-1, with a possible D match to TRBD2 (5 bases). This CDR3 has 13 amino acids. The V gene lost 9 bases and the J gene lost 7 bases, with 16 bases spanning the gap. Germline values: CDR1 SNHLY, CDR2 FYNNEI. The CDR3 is CASSVSYVNEQFF. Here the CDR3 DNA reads TGTGCCAGTAGCGTCTCGTATGTGAATGAGCAGTTCTTC.

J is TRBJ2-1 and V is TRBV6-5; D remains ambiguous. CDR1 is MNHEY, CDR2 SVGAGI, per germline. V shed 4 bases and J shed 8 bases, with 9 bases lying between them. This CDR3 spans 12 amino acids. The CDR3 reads CASSSLPDEQFF. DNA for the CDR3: TGTGCCAGCAGTTCCCTACCGGATGAGCAGTTCTTC.

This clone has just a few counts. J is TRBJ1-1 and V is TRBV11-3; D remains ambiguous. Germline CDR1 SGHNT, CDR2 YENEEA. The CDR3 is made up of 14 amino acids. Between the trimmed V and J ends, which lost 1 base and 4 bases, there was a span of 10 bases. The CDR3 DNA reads TGTGCCAGCAGCTTAGGAGGAAAGGTCACTGAAGCTTTCTTT. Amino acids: CASSLGGKVTEAFF.